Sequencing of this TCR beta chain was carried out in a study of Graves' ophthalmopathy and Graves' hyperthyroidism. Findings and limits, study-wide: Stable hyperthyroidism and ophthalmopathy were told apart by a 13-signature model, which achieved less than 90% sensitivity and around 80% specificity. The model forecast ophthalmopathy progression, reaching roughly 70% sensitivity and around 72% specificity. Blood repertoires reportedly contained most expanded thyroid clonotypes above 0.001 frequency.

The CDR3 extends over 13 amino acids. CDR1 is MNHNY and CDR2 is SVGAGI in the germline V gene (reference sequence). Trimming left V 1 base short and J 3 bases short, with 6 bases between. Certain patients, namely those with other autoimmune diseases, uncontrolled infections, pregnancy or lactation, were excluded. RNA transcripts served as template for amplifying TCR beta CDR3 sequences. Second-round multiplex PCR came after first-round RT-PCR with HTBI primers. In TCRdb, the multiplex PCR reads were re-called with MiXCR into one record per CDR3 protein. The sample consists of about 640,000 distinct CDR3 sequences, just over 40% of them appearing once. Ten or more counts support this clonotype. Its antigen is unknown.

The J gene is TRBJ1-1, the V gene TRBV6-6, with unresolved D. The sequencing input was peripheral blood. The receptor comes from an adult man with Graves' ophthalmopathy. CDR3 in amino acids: CASSYLTDTEAFF. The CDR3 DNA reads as TGTGCCAGCAGTTACTTGACTGACACTGAAGCTTTCTTT.